This T cell receptor (beta chain) was retrieved from a study of blood T cell repertoires in COVID-19. Study information: Acute-phase and convalescent COVID-19 samples originated in the United States, Italy and Spain.

The CDR3 loop spans 16 amino acids. Germline CDR1 SGHRS, CDR2 YFSETQ. With 3 bases removed from V and 0 bases from J, the gap between germline ends came to 10 bases. Measured with immunoSEQ multiplex PCR; TCRdb has only the in-frame clones, and not every one. The profile shows under 200,000 clones, approximately 91% of them singletons. The chain combines TRBV5-1 with TRBJ2-6; D is perhaps TRBD1 (5 bases). Sequencing input: PBMCs or T cells enriched from blood (not recorded which). The source is a woman aged 18-29 years who had recovered from COVID-19. CDR3 DNA sequence: TGCGCCAGCAGCTCGACAGCCCTCTCTGGGGCCAACGTCCTGACTTTC. Its translation: CASSSTALSGANVLTF.